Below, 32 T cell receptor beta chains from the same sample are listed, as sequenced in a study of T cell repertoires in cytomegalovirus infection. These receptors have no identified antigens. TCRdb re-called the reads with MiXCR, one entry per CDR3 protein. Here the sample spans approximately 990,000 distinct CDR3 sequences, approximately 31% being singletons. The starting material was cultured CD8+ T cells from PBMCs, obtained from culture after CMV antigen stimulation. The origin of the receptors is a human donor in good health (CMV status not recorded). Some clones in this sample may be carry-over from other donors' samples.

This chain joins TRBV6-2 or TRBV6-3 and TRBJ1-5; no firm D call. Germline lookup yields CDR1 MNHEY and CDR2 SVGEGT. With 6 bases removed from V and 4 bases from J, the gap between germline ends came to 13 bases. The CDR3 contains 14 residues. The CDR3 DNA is TGTGCCAGCAGGGAAGGGCTATTGAATCAGCCCCAGCATTTT. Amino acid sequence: CASREGLLNQPQHF.

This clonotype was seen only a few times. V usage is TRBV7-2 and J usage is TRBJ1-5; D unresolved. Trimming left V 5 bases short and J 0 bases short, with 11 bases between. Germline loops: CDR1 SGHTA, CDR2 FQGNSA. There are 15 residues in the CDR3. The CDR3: CASSPTDASNQPQHF. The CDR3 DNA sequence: TGTGCCAGCAGCCCGACCGATGCTAGCAATCAGCCCCAGCATTTT.

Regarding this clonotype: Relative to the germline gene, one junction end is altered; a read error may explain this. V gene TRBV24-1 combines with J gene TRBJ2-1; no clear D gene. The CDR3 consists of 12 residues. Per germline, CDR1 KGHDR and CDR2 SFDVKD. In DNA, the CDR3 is TGTGCCACCAGTCGCTCCTTCAATGAGCAGTTCTTC. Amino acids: CATSRSFNEQFF.

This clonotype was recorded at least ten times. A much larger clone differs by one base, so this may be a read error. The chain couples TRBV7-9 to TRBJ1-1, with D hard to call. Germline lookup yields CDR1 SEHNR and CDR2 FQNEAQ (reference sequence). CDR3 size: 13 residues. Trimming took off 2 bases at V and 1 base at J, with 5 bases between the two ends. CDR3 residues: CASSLIRNTEAFF. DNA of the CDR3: TGTGCCAGCAGCTTAATCAGGAACACTGAAGCTTTCTTT. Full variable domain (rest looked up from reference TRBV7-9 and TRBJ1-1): DTGVSQNPRHKITKRGQNVTFRCDPISEHNRLYWYRQTLGQGPEFLTYFQNEAQLEKSRLLSDRFSAERPKGSFSTLEIQRTEQGDSAMYLCASSLIRNTEAFFGQGTRLTVV.

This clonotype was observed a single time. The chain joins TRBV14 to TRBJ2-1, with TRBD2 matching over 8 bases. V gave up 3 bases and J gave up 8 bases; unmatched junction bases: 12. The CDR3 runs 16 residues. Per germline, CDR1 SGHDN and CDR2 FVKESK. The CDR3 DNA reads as TGTGCCAGCAGCCACCCCGGGACTAGAAGGGTCCATGAGCAGTTCTTC. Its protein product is CASSHPGTRRVHEQFF.

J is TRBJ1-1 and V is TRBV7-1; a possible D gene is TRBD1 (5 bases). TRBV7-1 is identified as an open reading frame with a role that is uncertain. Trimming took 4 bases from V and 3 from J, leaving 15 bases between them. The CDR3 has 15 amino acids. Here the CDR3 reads CASSYPGRLYTEAFF. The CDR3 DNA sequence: TGTGCCAGCAGCTACCCGGGACGGTTATACACTGAAGCTTTCTTT.

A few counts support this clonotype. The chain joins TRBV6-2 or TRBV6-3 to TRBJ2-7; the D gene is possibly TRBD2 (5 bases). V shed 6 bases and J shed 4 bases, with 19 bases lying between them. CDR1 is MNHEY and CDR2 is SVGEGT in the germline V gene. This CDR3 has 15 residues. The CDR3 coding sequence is TGTGCCAGCAGCTCATCGCGGGTAATCGGGTACGAGCAGTACTTC. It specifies CASSSSRVIGYEQYF.

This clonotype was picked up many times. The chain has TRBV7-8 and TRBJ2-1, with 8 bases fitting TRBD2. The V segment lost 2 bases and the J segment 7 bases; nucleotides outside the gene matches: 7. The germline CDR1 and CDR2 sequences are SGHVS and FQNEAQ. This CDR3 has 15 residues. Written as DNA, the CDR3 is TGTGCCAGCAGCTTAAGGCGGGGGGATGTAAATGAGCAGTTCTTC. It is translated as CASSLRRGDVNEQFF.

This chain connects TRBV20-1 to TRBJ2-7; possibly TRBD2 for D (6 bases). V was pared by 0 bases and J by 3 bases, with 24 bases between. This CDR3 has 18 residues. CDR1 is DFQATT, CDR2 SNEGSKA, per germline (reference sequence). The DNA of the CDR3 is TGCAGTGCTAGAGATAACTTGGGGGAGGAGGGCTGGGACTACGAGCAGTACTTC. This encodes CSARDNLGEEGWDYEQYF.

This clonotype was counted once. This chain's CDR3 is CSVDRRGGYGYTF. The CDR3 nucleotides are TGCAGCGTTGACAGACGCGGGGGCTATGGCTACACCTTC. This sequence joins TRBV29-1 and TRBJ1-2, with D possibly matching TRBD1 (5 bases). The ends were cut back, 3 bases at V and 4 bases at J, with 12 bases in the middle. The CDR3 contains 13 residues. From germline, CDR1 is SQVTM and CDR2 ANQGSEA. Full variable domain (outside the CDR3, taken from reference TRBV29-1 and TRBJ1-2): SAVISQKPSRDICQRGTSLTIQCQVDSQVTMMFWYRQQPGQSLTLIATANQGSEATYESGFVIDKFPISRPNLTFSTLTVSNMSPEDSSIYLCSVDRRGGYGYTFGSGTRLTVV.

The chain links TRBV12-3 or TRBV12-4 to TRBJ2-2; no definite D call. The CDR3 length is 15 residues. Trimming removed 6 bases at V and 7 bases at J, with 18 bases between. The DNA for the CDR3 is TGTGCCAGCAGCGCAATTCTAAGCTCGGACGGGGAGCTGTTTTTT. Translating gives CASSAILSSDGELFF.

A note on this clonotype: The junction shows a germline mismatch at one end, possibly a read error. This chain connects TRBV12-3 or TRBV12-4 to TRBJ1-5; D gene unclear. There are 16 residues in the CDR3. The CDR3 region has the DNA TGTGCCAGCAGTTTTGGACTGCCGCCGAGCAATCAGTCCCAGCATTTT. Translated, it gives CASSFGLPPSNQSQHF.

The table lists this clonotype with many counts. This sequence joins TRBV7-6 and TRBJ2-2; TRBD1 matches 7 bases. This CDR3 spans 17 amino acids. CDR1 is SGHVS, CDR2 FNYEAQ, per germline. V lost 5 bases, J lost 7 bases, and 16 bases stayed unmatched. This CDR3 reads CASSLKVDRSLGGELFF. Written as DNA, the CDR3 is TGTGCCAGCAGCCTAAAGGTGGACAGGTCCCTGGGCGGGGAGCTGTTTTTT.

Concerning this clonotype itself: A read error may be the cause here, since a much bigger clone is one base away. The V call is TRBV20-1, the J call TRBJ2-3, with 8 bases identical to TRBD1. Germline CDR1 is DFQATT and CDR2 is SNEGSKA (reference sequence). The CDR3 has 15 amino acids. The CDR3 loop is CSPSQGAFSTNTQYF. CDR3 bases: TGCAGCCCATCCCAGGGGGCATTTAGCACAAATACGCAGTATTTT.

The DNA for the CDR3 is TGTGCCAGCAGTGATGGAGCGGGGGGCCCCCCGAACACCGGGGAGCTGTTTTTT. Translating it yields CASSDGAGGPPNTGELFF. The rearrangement joins TRBV25-1 to TRBJ2-2, with 9 bases fitting TRBD2. The CDR3 consists of 18 residues. Germline-derived CDR1 and CDR2 are MGHDK and SYGVNS. V lost 3 bases to trimming and J lost 0 bases; unmatched junction nucleotides: 8.

CDR3 sequence: CASSLTGTGAGYTF. Here the CDR3 DNA reads TGTGCCAGCAGTCTCACTGGGACAGGGGCTGGCTACACCTTC. V gene TRBV27 combines with J gene TRBJ1-2; 10 bases line up with TRBD1. The CDR3 has 14 residues. J gave up 7 bases and V 5 bases, and 7 bases lay outside the gene matches. Germline assignment: CDR1 MNHEY and CDR2 SMNVEV (reference sequence).

CDR3 in DNA: TGTGCCAGCAGCCCCTTAGCTGCTTCTAGCACAGATACGCAGTATTTT. Residues: CASSPLAASSTDTQYF. This chain links TRBV27 with TRBJ2-3; D remains unclear. CDR3 length: 16 amino acids. Trimming pared 6 bases from V and 0 bases from J, leaving 16 bases between. Looked up from germline, CDR1 is MNHEY and CDR2 is SMNVEV (reference sequence).

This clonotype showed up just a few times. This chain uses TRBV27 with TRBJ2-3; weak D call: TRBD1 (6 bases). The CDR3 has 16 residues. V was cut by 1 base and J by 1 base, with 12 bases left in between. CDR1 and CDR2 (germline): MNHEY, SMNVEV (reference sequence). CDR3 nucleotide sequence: TGTGCCAGCAGTTTATACGCAGGGGCCCGCACAGATACGCAGTATTTT. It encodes CASSLYAGARTDTQYF.

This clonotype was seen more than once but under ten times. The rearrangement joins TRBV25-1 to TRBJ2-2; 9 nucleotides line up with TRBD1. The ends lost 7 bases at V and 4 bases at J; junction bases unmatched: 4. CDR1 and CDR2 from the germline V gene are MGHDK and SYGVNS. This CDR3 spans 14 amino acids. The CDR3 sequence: CASIGQGFTGELFF. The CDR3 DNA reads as TGTGCCAGCATCGGACAGGGGTTCACCGGGGAGCTGTTTTTT.

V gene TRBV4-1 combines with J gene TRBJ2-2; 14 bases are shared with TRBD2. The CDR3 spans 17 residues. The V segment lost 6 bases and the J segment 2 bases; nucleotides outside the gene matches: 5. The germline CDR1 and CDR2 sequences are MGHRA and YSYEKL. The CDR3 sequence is CASRLTSGGENTGELFF. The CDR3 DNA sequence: TGCGCCAGCAGGCTGACTAGCGGGGGGGAAAACACCGGGGAGCTGTTTTTT.

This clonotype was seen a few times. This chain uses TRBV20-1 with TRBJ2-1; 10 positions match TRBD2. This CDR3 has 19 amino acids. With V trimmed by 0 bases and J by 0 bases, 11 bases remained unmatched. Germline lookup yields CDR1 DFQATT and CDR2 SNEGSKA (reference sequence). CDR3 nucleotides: TGCAGTGCTAGAGATTCTGGGACTAGCGACCTCTTCTCCTACAATGAGCAGTTCTTC. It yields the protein CSARDSGTSDLFSYNEQFF.

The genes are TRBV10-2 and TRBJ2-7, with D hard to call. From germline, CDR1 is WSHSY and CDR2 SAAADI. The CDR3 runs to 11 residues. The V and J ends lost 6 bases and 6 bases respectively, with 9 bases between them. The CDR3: CASREGGEQYF. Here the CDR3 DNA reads TGCGCCAGCAGGGAAGGCGGCGAGCAGTACTTC.

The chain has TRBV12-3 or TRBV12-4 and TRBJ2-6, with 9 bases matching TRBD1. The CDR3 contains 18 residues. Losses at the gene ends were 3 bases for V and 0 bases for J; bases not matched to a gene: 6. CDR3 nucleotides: TGTGCCAGCAGTTTTGGGACAGGGTTTCTCTCTGGGGCCAACGTCCTGACTTTC. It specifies CASSFGTGFLSGANVLTF.

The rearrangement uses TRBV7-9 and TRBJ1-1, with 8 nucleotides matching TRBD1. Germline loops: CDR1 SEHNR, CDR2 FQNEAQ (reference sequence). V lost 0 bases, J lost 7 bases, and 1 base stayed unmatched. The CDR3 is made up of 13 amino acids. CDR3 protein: CASSLAGTGEAFF. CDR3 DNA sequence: TGTGCCAGCAGCTTAGCCGGGACAGGTGAAGCTTTCTTT.

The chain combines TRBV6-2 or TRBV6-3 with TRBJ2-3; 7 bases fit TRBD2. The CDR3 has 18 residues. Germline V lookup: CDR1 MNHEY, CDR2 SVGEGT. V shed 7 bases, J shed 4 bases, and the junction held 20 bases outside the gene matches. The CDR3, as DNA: TGTGCCAGCAAACTCTCCCGGAGGGAGGGCGAAACGCCAGATACGCAGTATTTT. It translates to CASKLSRREGETPDTQYF.

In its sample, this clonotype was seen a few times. CDR3 nucleotide sequence: TGTGCCAGCAGTTCCCTCGGACAGCATAGCAATCAGCCCCAGCATTTT. Translated: CASSSLGQHSNQPQHF. The V gene is TRBV27, the J gene TRBJ1-5, with a possible D match to TRBD1 (6 bases). V was clipped by 4 bases and J by 0 bases, with 13 bases between them. CDR1 and CDR2 (germline): MNHEY, SMNVEV (reference sequence). The CDR3 is 16 residues long.

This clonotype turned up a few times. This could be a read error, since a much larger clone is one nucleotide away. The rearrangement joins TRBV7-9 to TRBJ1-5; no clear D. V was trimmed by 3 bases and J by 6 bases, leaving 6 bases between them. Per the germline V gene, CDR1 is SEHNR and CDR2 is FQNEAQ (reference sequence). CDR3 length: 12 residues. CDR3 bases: TGTGCCAGCAGCTTCCTCACTCAGCCCCAGCATTTT. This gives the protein CASSFLTQPQHF. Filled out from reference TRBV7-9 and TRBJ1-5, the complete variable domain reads DTGVSQNPRHKITKRGQNVTFRCDPISEHNRLYWYRQTLGQGPEFLTYFQNEAQLEKSRLLSDRFSAERPKGSFSTLEIQRTEQGDSAMYLCASSFLTQPQHFGDGTRLSIL.

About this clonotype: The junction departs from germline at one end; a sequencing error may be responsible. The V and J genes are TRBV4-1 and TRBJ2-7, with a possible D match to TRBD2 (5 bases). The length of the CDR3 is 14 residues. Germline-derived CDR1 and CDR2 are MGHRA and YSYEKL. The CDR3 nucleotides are TGCGCCGGCAGCCAAGCCCGGGACTCCTACGAGCAGTACTTC. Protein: CAGSQARDSYEQYF.

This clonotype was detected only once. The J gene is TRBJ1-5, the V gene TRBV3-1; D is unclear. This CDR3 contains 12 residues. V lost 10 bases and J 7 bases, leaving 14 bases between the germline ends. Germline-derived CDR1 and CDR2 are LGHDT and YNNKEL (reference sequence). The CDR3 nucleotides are TGTGCCAACTCCCTGGGTTTCCAGCCCCAGCATTTT. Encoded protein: CANSLGFQPQHF.

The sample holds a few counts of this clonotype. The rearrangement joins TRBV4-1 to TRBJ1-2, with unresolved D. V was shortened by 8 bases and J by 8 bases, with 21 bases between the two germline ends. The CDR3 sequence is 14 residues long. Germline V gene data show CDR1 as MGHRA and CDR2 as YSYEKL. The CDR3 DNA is TGCGCCAGCTTCGGAGGGTTGACCAGTGAGGGCTACACCTTC. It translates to CASFGGLTSEGYTF.

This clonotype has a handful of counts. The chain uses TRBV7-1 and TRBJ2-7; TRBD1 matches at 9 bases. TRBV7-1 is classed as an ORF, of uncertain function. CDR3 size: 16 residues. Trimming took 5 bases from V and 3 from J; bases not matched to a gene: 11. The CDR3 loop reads CASSAGIGTGLYEQYV. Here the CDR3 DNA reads TGTGCCAGCAGCGCCGGTATAGGGACAGGGCTCTACGAGCAGTACGTC.

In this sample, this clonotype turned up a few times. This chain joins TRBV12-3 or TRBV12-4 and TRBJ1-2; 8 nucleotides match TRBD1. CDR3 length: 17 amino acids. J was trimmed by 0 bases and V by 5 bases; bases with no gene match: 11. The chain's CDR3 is CASSPRDRTSPNYGYTF. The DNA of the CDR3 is TGTGCCAGCAGTCCTCGGGACAGGACCAGTCCTAACTATGGCTACACCTTC.